A single sample gave rise to the 6 T cell receptor beta chains below, sequenced in a study of human T cells and chemical hapten exposure. TCRdb re-called the RACE reads with MiXCR, one entry per CDR3 protein. The profile covers approximately 260,000 distinct CDR3 sequences, with approximately 8.4% appearing a single time and around 2.5% taken by the ten largest. Time point here: pre-sensitization, week 0. Documented treatment: therapeutic diphenylcyclopropenone sensitization with weekly scalp DPC. The sequences come from whole blood, collected in connection with sensitization to the hapten diphenylcyclopropenone (DPC). The origin of the receptors is a woman between 40 and 55 years old with alopecia areata. Some clones in this sample may be carry-over from other donors' samples.

This clonotype was recorded a few times. CDR3 sequence (DNA): TGTGCCACCAGTGGCCCAGGACTGGAGACGGCCTACAATGAGCAGTTCTTC. Amino acids: CATSGPGLETAYNEQFF. The rearrangement links TRBV24-1 to TRBJ2-1; TRBD2 is a possible D gene (5 bases). V lost 5 bases, J lost 2 bases, and 18 bases lay in between. Germline CDR1 reads KGHDR; CDR2 reads SFDVKD. The CDR3 loop spans 17 amino acids.

The CDR3 sequence is CAVYTGIAYGYTF. The DNA of the CDR3 is TGTGCCGTCTATACAGGGATCGCCTATGGCTACACCTTC. The chain combines TRBV6-5 with TRBJ1-2, with a tentative D call TRBD1 (6 bases). The germline V gene encodes CDR1 MNHEY and CDR2 SVGAGI. The CDR3 is made up of 13 amino acids. V gave up 11 bases and J gave up 4 bases, with 17 bases separating them.

This rearrangement joins TRBV10-3 to TRBJ2-1; 7 bases map to TRBD2. After removal of 6 bases from V and 6 bases from J, the junction contained 11 bases not matched to a gene. There are 15 residues in the CDR3. CDR1 and CDR2 from the germline V gene are ENHRY and SYGVKD. In nucleotides, the CDR3 is TGTGCCATCAGCCGAGGACTAGAGGGAGGCAATGAGCAGTTCTTC. Protein product: CAISRGLEGGNEQFF.

This clonotype has more than one count but fewer than ten. This rearrangement joins TRBV7-2 to TRBJ2-1; D is unclear. V lost 5 bases, J lost 7 bases, and 15 bases lay in between. The germline gives CDR1 SGHTA, CDR2 FQGNSA. The CDR3 is 14 residues long. As DNA, the CDR3 is TGTGCCAGCAGCGTCGGACCCTTGGGAAATGAGCAGTTCTTC. Amino acid sequence: CASSVGPLGNEQFF.

This clonotype was found a few times. The chain combines TRBV5-1 with TRBJ1-4; tentative D call: TRBD1 (5 bases). Germline CDR1 SGHRS, CDR2 YFSETQ. Between the trimmed V and J ends, which lost 0 bases and 8 bases, there was a span of 11 bases. The CDR3 spans 14 residues. The CDR3 is CASSLVGAREKLFF. CDR3 DNA sequence: TGCGCCAGCAGCTTGGTAGGGGCGCGAGAAAAACTGTTTTTT.

The chain carries TRBV12-3 or TRBV12-4 and TRBJ2-2, with D unclear. V shed 8 bases and J shed 7 bases, with 11 bases lying between them. There are 12 residues in the CDR3. The CDR3 spells CASGISVGELFF. The CDR3 coding sequence is TGTGCCAGCGGGATCTCGGTCGGGGAGCTGTTTTTT.